This T cell receptor beta chain derives from a study of control samples from healthy donors and cancer patients. Here immunoSEQ multiplex PCR was the method, and the copy in TCRdb shows in-frame clones only, minus some. The data show roughly 120,000 clones, approximately 94% seen once. CDR1 and CDR2 (germline): SEHNR, FQNEAQ (reference sequence). CDR3 size: 12 residues. The J segment lost 8 bases and the V segment lost 5 bases, leaving 5 bases of the junction unmatched. The sample consisted of blood. The J gene is TRBJ1-2, the V gene TRBV7-9, with 7 bases lining up with TRBD1. The TCR originated in a man in his thirties or forties in good health. CDR3 sequence reads: CASSRQGLGYTF. The CDR3 DNA reads TGTGCCAGCAGCAGACAGGGACTCGGCTACACCTTC.